This T cell receptor beta chain stems from a study of blood T cell repertoires in COVID-19. For the study at large: The study drew acute and convalescent COVID-19 samples from the United States, Italy and Spain. PBMCs, B-cell-depleted T cells, or T cells provided the cDNA or gDNA that made up the material.

Per the study methods: Reference gene primer amplification in the assay estimated nucleated cell counts. Assay: immunoSEQ multiplex PCR; the TCRdb copy retains only in-frame clones and omits some. V, J and clone size are those of that table, while D and trimming were read from the DNA. The sample lists approximately 210,000 clones, about nine tenths occurring once. The source material was peripheral blood. This TCR derives from a woman between 40 and 50 years old with acute or convalescent COVID-19.

The CDR3 nucleotides are TGTGCCAGCAGTCCCGGACAGGGAGGCACAGATACGCAGTATTTT. This gives the protein CASSPGQGGTDTQYF. The genes are TRBV6-6 and TRBJ2-3; 8 bases line up with TRBD1. CDR1 is MNHNY and CDR2 is SVGAGI in the germline V gene (reference sequence). The junction had 5 bases not matched to a gene; V was cut back by 5 bases and J by 1 base. The CDR3 has 15 amino acids.